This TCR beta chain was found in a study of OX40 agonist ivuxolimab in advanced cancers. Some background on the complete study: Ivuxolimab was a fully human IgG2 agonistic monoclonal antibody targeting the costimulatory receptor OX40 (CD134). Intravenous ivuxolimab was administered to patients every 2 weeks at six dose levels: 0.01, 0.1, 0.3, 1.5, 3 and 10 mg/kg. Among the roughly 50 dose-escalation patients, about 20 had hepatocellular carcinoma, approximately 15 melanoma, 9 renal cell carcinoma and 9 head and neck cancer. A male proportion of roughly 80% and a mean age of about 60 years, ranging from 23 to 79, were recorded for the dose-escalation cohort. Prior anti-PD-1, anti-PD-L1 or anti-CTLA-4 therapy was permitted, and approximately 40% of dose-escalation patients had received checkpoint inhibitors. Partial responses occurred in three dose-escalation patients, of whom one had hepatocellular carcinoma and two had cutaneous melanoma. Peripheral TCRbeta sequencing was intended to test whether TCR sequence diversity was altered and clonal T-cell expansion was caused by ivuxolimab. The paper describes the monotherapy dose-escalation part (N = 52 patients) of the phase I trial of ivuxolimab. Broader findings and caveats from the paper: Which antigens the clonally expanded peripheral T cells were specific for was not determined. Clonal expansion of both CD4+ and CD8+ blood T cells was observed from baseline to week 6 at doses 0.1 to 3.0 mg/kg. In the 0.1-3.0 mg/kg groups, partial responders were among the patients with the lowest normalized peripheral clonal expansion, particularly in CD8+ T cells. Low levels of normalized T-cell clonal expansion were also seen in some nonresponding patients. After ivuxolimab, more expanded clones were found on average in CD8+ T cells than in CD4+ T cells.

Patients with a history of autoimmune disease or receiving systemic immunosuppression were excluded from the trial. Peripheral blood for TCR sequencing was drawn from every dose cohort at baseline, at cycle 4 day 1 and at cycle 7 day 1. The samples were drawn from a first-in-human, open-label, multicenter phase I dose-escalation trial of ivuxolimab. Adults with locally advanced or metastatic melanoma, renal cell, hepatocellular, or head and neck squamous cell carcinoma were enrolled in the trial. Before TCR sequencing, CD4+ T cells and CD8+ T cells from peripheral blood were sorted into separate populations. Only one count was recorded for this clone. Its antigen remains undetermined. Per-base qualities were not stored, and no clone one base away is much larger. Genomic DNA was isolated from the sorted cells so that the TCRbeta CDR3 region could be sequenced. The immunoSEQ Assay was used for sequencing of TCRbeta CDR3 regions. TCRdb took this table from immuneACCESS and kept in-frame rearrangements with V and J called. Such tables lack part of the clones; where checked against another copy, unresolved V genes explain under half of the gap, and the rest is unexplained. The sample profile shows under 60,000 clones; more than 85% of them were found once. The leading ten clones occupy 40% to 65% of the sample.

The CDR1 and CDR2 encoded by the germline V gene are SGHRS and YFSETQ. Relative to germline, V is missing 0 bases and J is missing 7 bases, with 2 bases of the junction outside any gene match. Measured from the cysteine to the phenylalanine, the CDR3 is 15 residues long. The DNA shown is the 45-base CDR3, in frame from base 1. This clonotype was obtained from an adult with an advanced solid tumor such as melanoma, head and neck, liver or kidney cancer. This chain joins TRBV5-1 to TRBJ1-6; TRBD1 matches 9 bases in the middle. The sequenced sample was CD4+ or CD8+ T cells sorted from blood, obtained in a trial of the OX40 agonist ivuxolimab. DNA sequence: TGCGCCAGCAGCTTGGCTGGGACAGGGAATTCACCCCTCCACTTT. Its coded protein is CASSLAGTGNSPLHF.